This is a list of T cell receptor beta chains from one sample in a study of blood T cells in healthy people across ages. In TCRdb, the 5' RACE reads were re-called with MiXCR into one record per CDR3 protein. This table has 890,000 or so distinct CDR3 sequences, around 62% appearing once. Sequencing input: blood. Every receptor here comes from a man aged 25-40 years in good health. Both conserved end residues are part of each CDR3. Fields, in order: clone size, J gene, V gene, D gene, CDR3 DNA, CDR3 protein. D genes are given only for firm matches. Not every row has a clone size; where given, it reads once, few, many or a size class.

- TRBJ2-1 TRBV15 TRBD2 TGTGCCACCAGCAGAGATCTAGCGGGGGGCAACTCCTACAATGAGCAGTTCTTC CATSRDLAGGNSYNEQFF
- TRBJ1-1 TRBV6-5 TRBD1 TGTGCCAGCAGGGATTGGGACAGGGGAGTGAACACTGAAGCTTTCTTT CASRDWDRGVNTEAFF
- TRBJ2-1 TRBV11-2 TRBD1 TGTGCCAGCAGACCTCGACCAGGGGGCGAGATTTACAATGAGCAGTTCTTC CASRPRPGGEIYNEQFF
- TRBJ2-3 TRBV2 TRBD2 TGTGCCAGCGGGACTAACACAGATACGCAGTATTTT CASGTNTDTQYF
- TRBJ2-7 TRBV6-2/TRBV6-3 - TGTGCCAGCAGACTCGCCGCTACCGAGCAGTACTTC CASRLAATEQYF
- TRBJ2-5 TRBV20-1 TRBD1 TGCAGTGCTAGAGGGGGGACAGGACAAGAGACCCAGTACTTC CSARGGTGQETQYF
- TRBJ1-5 TRBV4-3 - TGCGCCAGCAGCCAAGAGAGAGCGGGGGAAGAGCCCCAGCATTTT CASSQERAGEEPQHF
- TRBJ2-1 TRBV27 TRBD1 TGTGCCAGCATTAACATCGGGACAGGGCATGAGCAGTTCTTC CASINIGTGHEQFF
- TRBJ2-3 TRBV12-3/TRBV12-4 - TGTGCCAGCAGTTTTAGGAGTAAAGATACGCAGTATTTT CASSFRSKDTQYF
- TRBJ2-7 TRBV20-1 - TGCAGTGCCACACGACAGATGAGCTCCTACGAGCAGTACTTC CSATRQMSSYEQYF
- TRBJ2-7 TRBV4-1 - TGCGCCAGCAGCCAAGATCCTCCCTACGAGCAGTACTTC CASSQDPPYEQYF
- TRBJ2-7 TRBV7-2 - TGTGCCAGCAGCCTCTCGATGCCCCAGCAGTACTTC CASSLSMPQQYF
few TRBJ2-3 TRBV6-1 TRBD2 TGTGCCAGCAGTGATTCCGGGGGGAATACGCAGTATTTT CASSDSGGNTQYF
- TRBJ2-3 TRBV2 TRBD2 TGTGCCAGCAGTCACGGTAGCGGGGGGGGTAATACGCAGTATTTT CASSHGSGGGNTQYF
- TRBJ2-1 TRBV9 - TGTGCCCGCAGCGTAGCCGGGAGCTCCCACAATGAGCAGTTCTTC CARSVAGSSHNEQFF
few TRBJ2-6 TRBV7-9 - TGTGCCAGCAGCTGGGGGAGGTCTGGGGCCAACGTCCTGACTTTC CASSWGRSGANVLTF
- TRBJ2-7 TRBV28 - TGTGCCAGCAGTCCACCGGGACCGATAACCGAGCAGTACTTC CASSPPGPITEQYF
- TRBJ2-3 TRBV4-2 TRBD2 TGTGCCAGCAGCCAAGATCAGCGGGACCAATACACAGATACGCAGTATTTT CASSQDQRDQYTDTQYF
- TRBJ1-5 TRBV24-1 - TGTGCCACCCAAGCCGAGCTGGGGAATCAGCCCCAGCATTTT CATQAELGNQPQHF
many TRBJ1-6 TRBV2 TRBD1 TGTGCCAGCAGGAGGGGACAGGATAATTCACCCCTCCACTTT CASRRGQDNSPLHF
- TRBJ1-1 TRBV7-8 TRBD1 TGTGCCAGCAGCGCTGGGACAGGGGGCGTTGAAGCTTTCTTT CASSAGTGGVEAFF
- TRBJ2-4 TRBV27 TRBD1 TGTGCCAGCAGTACATGGGGTCGGGACAGGGAATCAGAGTACTTC CASSTWGRDRESEYF
- TRBJ2-1 TRBV18 TRBD2 TGTGCCAGCTCGTCCTACGGGGGGGCGGCCAATGAGCAGTTCTTC CASSSYGGAANEQFF
- TRBJ2-7 TRBV6-5 - TGTGCCAGCAGTTACTCGATCGGCGGTTACGAGCAGTACTTC CASSYSIGGYEQYF
- TRBJ2-5 TRBV2 TRBD1 TGTGCCACCATGGGACAGGGGGCGCGTCCCTCCTACGAGCGGTACTTC CATMGQGARPSYERYF
few TRBJ1-2 TRBV4-3 TRBD1 TGCGCCAGCAGCCAAGGCGGACAGGGGGCAGATGGCTACACCTTC CASSQGGQGADGYTF
few TRBJ2-5 TRBV7-2 - TGTACCAGCAGTTCCCCTAGTGGGGGGGGCAGAGAGACCCAGTACTTC CTSSSPSGGGRETQYF
few TRBJ2-1 TRBV6-5 TRBD1 TGTGCCAGCGGACAGGGGTGGTTTAATGAGCAGTTCTTC CASGQGWFNEQFF
- TRBJ1-5 TRBV12-5 - TGTGCTAGTGGTTTCCAGCCTCGGGTTTCAGGGCTAGATCAGCCCCAGCATTTT CASGFQPRVSGLDQPQHF
- TRBJ1-1 TRBV28 - TGTGCCAGCAGTTTATACGACACATTGACTGAAGCTTTCTTT CASSLYDTLTEAFF
- TRBJ2-7 TRBV12-3/TRBV12-4 TRBD1 TGTGCCAGCAGTTCTGCCGGGGACAGGGAATCCTACGAGCAGTACTTC CASSSAGDRESYEQYF
- TRBJ2-5 TRBV7-2 - TGTGCCAGCAGCTTAGCGGGGGGGGCCCGAGAGACCCAGTACTTC CASSLAGGARETQYF
- TRBJ1-3 TRBV6-1 - TGTGCCAGCAGTGACCACACCATATATTTT CASSDHTIYF
- TRBJ1-2 TRBV5-1 - TGCGCCAGCAGCTTGGCCGGGGCGGGAAACTATGGCTACACCTTC CASSLAGAGNYGYTF
- TRBJ2-3 TRBV5-1 TRBD2 TGCGCCAGCAGCCCACTTAGCGGGGTATCAGATACGCAGTATTTT CASSPLSGVSDTQYF
- TRBJ2-7 TRBV6-6 TRBD1 TGTGCCAGCAGTTACCTCGACAGGGGCGAGCAGTACTTC CASSYLDRGEQYF
- TRBJ2-1 TRBV3-1 TRBD2 TGTGCCAGCAGACCCCCAACCGAAACACTAGCGGGGGGCCTCAACAATGAGCAGTTCTTC CASRPPTETLAGGLNNEQFF
- TRBJ2-5 TRBV20-1 - TGCAGTGCTACCCTGGAGACCCAGTACTTC CSATLETQYF
- TRBJ1-2 TRBV7-9 - TGTGCCAGCAGCTTAAAGGCTTATAACTATGGCTACACCTTC CASSLKAYNYGYTF
- TRBJ2-5 TRBV11-2 - TGTGCCAGCAGCTTAGGACTAATCGGAGAGACCCAGTACTTC CASSLGLIGETQYF
- TRBJ2-1 TRBV4-2 TRBD2 TGTGCCAGCAGCCAAGGGGGCGGGGGGGCTGAGCAGTTCTTC CASSQGGGGAEQFF